Shown below are 27 T cell receptor beta chains from a single sample sequenced in a study of blood T cell repertoires in COVID-19. Some clones are missing from TCRdb's copy, which holds only in-frame ones; the method was immunoSEQ multiplex PCR. Of some 26,000 clones in the sample, roughly 87% were seen once. The sequencing sample was made of peripheral blood. The receptor set was obtained from a human donor in a cohort sampled during active COVID-19.

The rearrangement joins TRBV18 to TRBJ1-4, with unresolved D. Germline-derived CDR1 and CDR2 are KGHSH and LQKENI. The ends were cut back, 3 bases at V and 8 bases at J, with 16 bases in the middle. This CDR3 comprises 15 residues. In DNA form, the CDR3 reads TGTGCCAGCTCACCCCGACGGGCCTCGGGAGAAAAACTGTTTTTT. Encoded protein: CASSPRRASGEKLFF.

This chain connects TRBV28 to TRBJ2-5, with 10 positions matching TRBD1. This CDR3 region has 14 residues. CDR1 is MDHEN, CDR2 SYDVKM, per germline. The V and J ends lost 3 bases and 7 bases, in that order; junction bases with no gene match: 5. In DNA, the CDR3 is TGTGCCAGCAGTTTGACAGGGGGCTTTGGGACCCAGTACTTC. Translation: CASSLTGGFGTQYF.

This sequence joins TRBV7-8 and TRBJ2-7, with TRBD2 matching over 10 bases. After removal of 6 bases from V and 0 bases from J, the junction contained 2 bases not matched to a gene. The CDR3 runs 14 residues. From germline, CDR1 is SGHVS and CDR2 FQNEAQ. This CDR3 reads CASRLAGLSYEQYF. In nucleotides, the CDR3 is TGTGCCAGCAGACTAGCGGGACTCTCCTACGAGCAGTACTTC.

This chain links TRBV15 with TRBJ2-5, with a possible D match to TRBD1 (5 bases). The V end lost 0 bases, the J end lost 2 bases, and 16 bases lay between the germline ends. Germline CDR1 and CDR2: LNHNV and YYDKDF (reference sequence). There are 17 residues in the CDR3. CDR3 residues: CATSRDQGRVTQETQYF. CDR3 sequence (DNA): TGTGCCACCAGCAGAGATCAGGGCAGGGTCACACAAGAGACCCAGTACTTC. Together with reference TRBV15 and TRBJ2-5, the CDR3 gives the full variable domain: DAMVIQNPRYQVTQFGKPVTLSCSQTLNHNVMYWYQQKSSQAPKLLFHYYDKDFNNEADTPDNFQSRRPNTSFCFLDIRSPGLGDTAMYLCATSRDQGRVTQETQYFGPGTRLLVL.

This clone is a singleton in its sample. V gene TRBV6-5 combines with J gene TRBJ1-2; 9 bases map to TRBD1. V shed 5 bases, J shed 3 bases, and the junction held 7 bases outside the gene matches. The CDR3 totals 15 residues. From germline, CDR1 is MNHEY and CDR2 SVGAGI. CDR3 loop: CASSRLDRGDYGYTF. DNA for the CDR3: TGTGCCAGCAGTCGCCTGGACAGGGGAGACTATGGCTACACCTTC.

Only a few counts were recorded for this clone. The V and J genes are TRBV4-1 and TRBJ1-5; 8 bases agree with TRBD1. Germline V gene sequence: CDR1 MGHRA, CDR2 YSYEKL. V lost 2 bases, J lost 4 bases, and 10 bases stayed unmatched. The CDR3 totals 17 residues. The CDR3 loop is CASSQSTVRGPNQPQHF. The DNA of the CDR3 is TGCGCCAGCAGCCAAAGCACAGTCAGGGGGCCGAATCAGCCCCAGCATTTT.

This sequence joins TRBV10-3 and TRBJ2-1; D might be TRBD1 (8 bases). V was cut by 6 bases and J by 4 bases, with 13 bases left in between. The CDR3 totals 14 residues. Germline V gene sequence: CDR1 ENHRY, CDR2 SYGVKD. The CDR3 bases are TGTGCCATCAGACAGGGGGGGATTTACAATGAGCAGTTCTTC. Translated: CAIRQGGIYNEQFF.

V gene TRBV21-1 combines with J gene TRBJ2-7; the D call TRBD2 from the table was never checked on the DNA. TRBV21-1 is a recognized pseudogene. The CDR3 totals 17 residues. CDR3 amino acids: CASSTKDRGATSYEQYF. CDR3 nucleotides: TGTGCCAGCAGCACGAAGGACCGGGGGGCAACCTCCTACGAGCAGTACTTC.

The J gene is TRBJ1-1, the V gene TRBV6-5, with 12 bases matching TRBD1. Germline trimming cut 6 bases from V and 3 bases from J; bases unmatched to any gene: 5. The germline gives CDR1 MNHEY, CDR2 SVGAGI. The CDR3 covers 15 residues. In DNA, the CDR3 is TGTGCCAGCAGCCCGGGACAGGGGGCATACACTGAAGCTTTCTTT. It translates to CASSPGQGAYTEAFF.

This rearrangement joins TRBV18 to TRBJ1-1, with 8 bases fitting TRBD1. This CDR3 has 16 amino acids. Trimming cost V 2 bases and J 1 base; bases outside gene matches: 6. In germline, CDR1 is KGHSH, CDR2 LQKENI. The CDR3 sequence: CASSPADRGANTEAFF. The CDR3 DNA is TGTGCCAGCTCACCAGCAGACAGGGGCGCGAACACTGAAGCTTTCTTT.

This clone counts as medium-sized (0.01 to 0.1%). This CDR3 reads CASFHYEQYF. In DNA, the CDR3 is TGTGCCAGCTTCCACTACGAGCAGTACTTC. The V and J genes are TRBV7-6 and TRBJ2-7; D ambiguous. Germline CDR1 is SGHVS and CDR2 is FNYEAQ. Trimming shortened V by 8 bases and J by 3 bases, and 5 bases separated the two germline ends. There are 10 residues in the CDR3. The entire variable domain, with the rest obtained from reference TRBV7-6 and TRBJ2-7, is as follows: GAGVSQSPRYKVTKRGQDVALRCDPISGHVSLYWYRQALGQGPEFLTYFNYEAQQDKSGLPNDRFSAERPEGSISTLTIQRTEQRDSAMYRCASFHYEQYFGPGTRLTVT.

The chain links TRBV11-3 to TRBJ2-2, with 7 bases identical to TRBD1. The V segment lost 6 bases and the J segment 0 bases; nucleotides outside the gene matches: 7. This CDR3 contains 16 residues. Germline CDR1 reads SGHNT; CDR2 reads YENEEA. In nucleotides, the CDR3 is TGTGCCAGCAGGGGCCCGGGGACAGCGAACACCGGGGAGCTGTTTTTT. Protein product: CASRGPGTANTGELFF. The entire variable domain, with the rest obtained from reference TRBV11-3 and TRBJ2-2, is as follows: EAGVVQSPRYKIIEKKQPVAFWCNPISGHNTLYWYLQNLGQGPELLIRYENEEAVDDSQLPKDRFSAERLKGVDSTLKIQPAELGDSAVYLCASRGPGTANTGELFFGEGSRLTVL.

The CDR3 loop reads CASSTQGNQPQHF. The CDR3 DNA reads as TGTGCCAGCAGTACACAGGGCAATCAGCCCCAGCATTTT. The chain combines TRBV6-5 with TRBJ1-5, with D maybe TRBD1 (5 bases). There are 13 residues in the CDR3. CDR1 MNHEY and CDR2 SVGAGI come from the germline V gene. The V gene lost 5 bases and the J gene lost 2 bases, with 7 bases spanning the gap.

For this clone: One end of the junction varies from germline; a read error may be responsible. The V call is TRBV2, the J call TRBJ1-2, with D possibly TRBD1 on 5 matching bases. The germline gives CDR1 SNHLY, CDR2 FYNNEI. The length of the CDR3 is 12 residues. Written as DNA, the CDR3 is TGTGCCAGCACCCCGACAGCCTATAGCTACACCTTC. Its protein product is CASTPTAYSYTF.

This chain joins TRBV11-2 and TRBJ1-5; D unresolved. There are 13 residues in the CDR3. Trimming stripped 5 bases from V and 4 bases from J, with 9 bases between. CDR1 and CDR2 (germline): SGHAT, FQNNGV. The CDR3 is CASSHSQNQPQHF. The DNA for the CDR3 is TGTGCCAGCAGCCACTCTCAAAATCAGCCCCAGCATTTT.

This chain uses TRBV11-3 with TRBJ2-2, with no clear D. V was cut by 5 bases and J by 3 bases, with 4 bases left in between. The CDR3 consists of 12 residues. CDR1 SGHNT and CDR2 YENEEA come from the germline V gene. The DNA for the CDR3 is TGTGCCAGCAGCCCGTACACCGGGGAGCTGTTTTTT. Translated: CASSPYTGELFF.

The V gene is TRBV7-8, the J gene TRBJ2-7, with 12 bases fitting TRBD1. CDR3 length equals 16 residues. Per germline, CDR1 SGHVS and CDR2 FQNEAQ. J lost 9 bases, V lost 7 bases, and 16 bases had no gene match. The CDR3 protein is CASKLGTGTGGAGQYF. The CDR3 DNA follows: TGTGCCAGCAAACTAGGGACCGGGACAGGGGGCGCCGGGCAGTACTTC. The full variable domain, rest sourced from reference TRBV7-8 and TRBJ2-7, is GAGVSQSPRYKVAKRGQDVALRCDPISGHVSLFWYQQALGQGPEFLTYFQNEAQLDKSGLPSDRFFAERPEGSVSTLKIQRTQQEDSAVYLCASKLGTGTGGAGQYFGPGTRLTVT.

V usage is TRBV13 and J usage is TRBJ1-1; 7 bases fit TRBD1. J lost 5 bases, V lost 5 bases, and 11 bases had no gene match. Germline lookup yields CDR1 PRHDT and CDR2 FYEKMQ (reference sequence). The CDR3 is made up of 15 amino acids. The CDR3 reads CASSGRDPRGTEAFF. CDR3 DNA: TGTGCCAGCAGCGGCCGGGACCCCAGGGGGACTGAAGCTTTCTTT.

The chain's CDR3 is CASSLFSGSGNTIYF. The CDR3 nucleotides are TGTGCCAGCAGCCTTTTTTCAGGGTCTGGAAACACCATATATTTT. The genes are TRBV3-1 (or the pseudogene TRBV3-2) and TRBJ1-3; perhaps TRBD1 as D (5 bases). Between the trimmed V and J ends, which lost 4 bases and 1 base, there was a span of 11 bases. The CDR3 spans 15 residues. From germline, CDR1 is LGHDT and CDR2 YNNKEL (reference sequence).

The chain links TRBV7-2 to TRBJ2-7; maybe TRBD1 (6 bases). V was pared by 0 bases and J by 1 base, with 7 bases between. There are 14 residues in the CDR3. Germline V CDR1 and CDR2: SGHTA, FQGNSA. CDR3 bases: TGTGCCAGCAGCTTAGCCACAGGGTCCTACGAGCAGTACTTC. This sequence encodes CASSLATGSYEQYF.

The gene calls are TRBV29-1 and TRBJ1-2; TRBD1 matches at 8 bases. Per the germline V gene, CDR1 is SQVTM and CDR2 is ANQGSEA. The CDR3 loop spans 15 amino acids. V trimming: 4 bases; J trimming: 0 bases; junction bases outside the gene matches: 7. This CDR3 reads CSVVMTGAPNYGYTF. Here the CDR3 DNA reads TGCAGCGTTGTCATGACAGGGGCACCTAACTATGGCTACACCTTC.

The chain recombines TRBV19 with TRBJ1-5, with 7 bases identical to TRBD1. Germline values: CDR1 LNHDA, CDR2 SQIVND (reference sequence). The CDR3 is 14 residues long. Trimming at V came to 3 bases and at J to 7 bases, leaving 6 bases not matched to a gene. The CDR3 is CASSIEGARQPQHF. The CDR3 bases are TGTGCCAGTAGTATCGAGGGGGCTAGGCAGCCCCAGCATTTT.

This clone is judged medium-sized (0.01 to 0.1%). The rearrangement joins TRBV25-1 to TRBJ1-1; 7 nucleotides match TRBD1. The CDR3 sequence is 14 residues long. From germline, CDR1 is MGHDK and CDR2 SYGVNS. Losses at the gene ends were 4 bases for V and 0 bases for J; bases not matched to a gene: 2. In nucleotides, the CDR3 is TGTGCCAGCAGTGTGACAGGGATGAACACTGAAGCTTTCTTT. It yields the protein CASSVTGMNTEAFF.

The rearrangement uses TRBV5-6 and TRBJ2-7, with D uncertain. The CDR3 length is 11 residues. Trimming shortened V by 2 bases and J by 7 bases, and 7 bases separated the two germline ends. From germline, CDR1 is SGHDT and CDR2 YYEEEE. The CDR3 region has the DNA TGTGCCAGCAGCTTATCTCGGGAGCAGTACTTC. Its translation is CASSLSREQYF.

This chain links TRBV5-1 with TRBJ1-1; D gene ambiguous. Germline CDR1 SGHRS, CDR2 YFSETQ. Trimming took off 1 base at V and 10 bases at J, with 20 bases between the two ends. The CDR3 has 15 residues. Here the CDR3 DNA reads TGCGCCAGCAGCTTGACAGAGGGCGGACGCGGACGAGCTTTCTTT. Its protein product is CASSLTEGGRGRAFF.

The chain links TRBV7-2 to TRBJ1-5; a weak D match, TRBD1 (6 bases). Trimming left V 5 bases short and J 3 bases short, with 11 bases between. The CDR3 covers 14 residues. The germline V gene has CDR1 SGHTA and CDR2 FQGNSA. The CDR3 DNA sequence: TGTGCCAGCAGCCCCGGACAGTACAATCAGCCCCAGCATTTT. Translation: CASSPGQYNQPQHF.

The rearrangement joins TRBV4-1 to TRBJ2-3, with 9 bases matching TRBD2. CDR1 and CDR2 (germline): MGHRA, YSYEKL. After removal of 0 bases from V and 4 bases from J, the junction contained 14 bases not matched to a gene. The CDR3 covers 19 residues. CDR3 sequence (DNA): TGCGCCAGCAGCCAAGATAGCTCTAGCGGGATCCCCGGGCCAGATACGCAGTATTTT. Its protein product is CASSQDSSSGIPGPDTQYF.